This passage covers 18 T cell receptor beta chains from one sample sequenced in a study of cytomegalovirus exposure and HLA in healthy donors. PCR employed 60 Vbeta and 13 Jbeta primers. TCRdb's table, derived via immunoSEQ multiplex PCR, lists solely in-frame clones and lacks some. The data show some 140,000 clones, approximately 80% seen once. Material for sequencing was PBMCs. These receptors all stem from a woman aged 18-29 years in good health and CMV-seronegative.

The chain joins TRBV14 to TRBJ1-1, with D possibly being TRBD1 (5 bases). Germline loops: CDR1 SGHDN, CDR2 FVKESK. CDR3 length: 14 residues. V gave up 0 bases and J gave up 6 bases, with 11 bases separating them. In DNA, the CDR3 is TGTGCCAGCAGCCAAGAGGGGCATCCCGCTGAAGCTTTCTTT. It yields the protein CASSQEGHPAEAFF.

The V gene is TRBV6-1, the J gene TRBJ1-5; TRBD1 agrees at 7 bases. Germline V gives CDR1 MNHNS, CDR2 SASEGT. The CDR3 extends over 16 amino acids. Trimming at V came to 3 bases and at J to 6 bases, leaving 11 bases not matched to a gene. In DNA, the CDR3 is TGTGCCAGCAGTGAGGGTGGTCAGGGGGTAGGTCAGCCCCAGCATTTT. This gives the protein CASSEGGQGVGQPQHF.

This clone showed up just a few times. The rearrangement joins TRBV7-2 to TRBJ2-7, with 9 bases aligning to TRBD2. CDR3 length equals 18 residues. Germline-derived CDR1 and CDR2 are SGHTA and FQGNSA. Losses at the gene ends were 1 base for V and 4 bases for J; bases not matched to a gene: 14. CDR3 sequence: CASSLGASGITSVYEQYF. The DNA for the CDR3 is TGTGCCAGCAGCTTAGGGGCTAGCGGGATCACCTCTGTATACGAGCAGTACTTC.

This clone has more than one count but fewer than ten. The chain couples TRBV29-1 to TRBJ1-1, with D perhaps matching TRBD1 (6 bases). The CDR3 covers 14 residues. V lost 8 bases, J lost 1 base, and 17 bases lay in between. Germline V gene sequence: CDR1 SQVTM, CDR2 ANQGSEA. CDR3 sequence (DNA): TGCAGCTCGGGGGGCGGAAAAGGGAACACTGAAGCTTTCTTT. This sequence encodes CSSGGGKGNTEAFF.

The genes are TRBV11-2 and TRBJ1-2, with D unclear. Trimming removed 5 bases at V and 7 bases at J, with 17 bases between. Germline CDR1 SGHAT, CDR2 FQNNGV. This CDR3 contains 14 residues. CDR3: CASSHLVQVPGYTF. The CDR3 DNA reads TGTGCCAGCAGCCACCTTGTGCAGGTCCCTGGCTACACCTTC. Drawing the rest from reference TRBV11-2 and TRBJ1-2, the complete variable domain is EAGVAQSPRYKIIEKRQSVAFWCNPISGHATLYWYQQILGQGPKLLIQFQNNGVVDDSQLPKDRFSAERLKGVDSTLKIQPAKLEDSAVYLCASSHLVQVPGYTFGSGTRLTVV.

Here the CDR3 reads CASSSGTGGGEQYF. Written as DNA, the CDR3 is TGCGCCAGCAGCTCCGGGACAGGGGGCGGCGAGCAGTACTTC. The genes are TRBV5-1 and TRBJ2-7; TRBD1 aligns across 12 bases. The germline V gene encodes CDR1 SGHRS and CDR2 YFSETQ. This CDR3 has 14 amino acids. With 3 bases clipped from V and 6 bases from J, the junction kept 4 bases outside the gene matches.

This clone was observed a handful of times. The chain carries TRBV4-1 and TRBJ2-2, with TRBD2 as a possible D gene (5 bases). Trimming left V 0 bases short and J 4 bases short, with 9 bases between. The CDR3 totals 15 residues. Germline assignment: CDR1 MGHRA and CDR2 YSYEKL. CDR3 nucleotide sequence: TGCGCCAGCAGCCAAGATGGCGGGCCCACCGGGGAGCTGTTTTTT. Protein: CASSQDGGPTGELFF.

This clone was observed a few times. The rearrangement uses TRBV29-1 and TRBJ1-2, with 7 bases that match TRBD1. The CDR3 loop spans 14 amino acids. Looked up from germline, CDR1 is SQVTM and CDR2 is ANQGSEA. Trimming removed 7 bases from V and 2 bases from J; junction bases left unmatched: 10. The CDR3: CSAAKGAQNYGYTF. The CDR3 region has the DNA TGCAGCGCTGCTAAGGGGGCGCAGAACTATGGCTACACCTTC.

The chain joins TRBV11-3 to TRBJ2-6; TRBD1 matches at 8 bases. This CDR3 has 16 amino acids. The germline V gene encodes CDR1 SGHNT and CDR2 YENEEA. The trim removed 0 bases at V and 4 bases at J, leaving 2 bases unmatched. The CDR3 loop reads CASSLDRGPGANVLTF. In DNA, the CDR3 is TGTGCCAGCAGCTTAGACAGGGGGCCAGGGGCCAACGTCCTGACTTTC.

The chain carries TRBV7-9 and TRBJ1-2; D is undetermined. Trimming stripped 5 bases from V and 6 bases from J, with 13 bases between. This CDR3 is built from 13 residues. Germline CDR1 SEHNR, CDR2 FQNEAQ (reference sequence). This chain's CDR3 is CASSLPSGNGYTF. The CDR3 bases are TGTGCCAGCAGCCTTCCGTCGGGGAATGGCTACACCTTC.

The chain links TRBV19 to TRBJ2-7, with TRBD2 matching over 8 bases. The germline V gene has CDR1 LNHDA and CDR2 SQIVND (reference sequence). V lost 6 bases, J lost 7 bases, and 11 bases stayed unmatched. The CDR3 consists of 14 residues. This CDR3 reads CASRPSGLDWEQYF. As DNA, the CDR3 is TGTGCCAGTAGGCCCTCGGGACTAGACTGGGAGCAGTACTTC.

V is TRBV6-1 and J is TRBJ1-5; D not certain. Germline lookup yields CDR1 MNHNS and CDR2 SASEGT. This CDR3 spans 15 amino acids. The V end lost 5 bases, the J end lost 1 base, and 12 bases lay between the germline ends. The DNA of the CDR3 is TGTGCCAGCAGTTCGGTCGGAGGGAGCAATCAGCCCCAGCATTTT. Its translation: CASSSVGGSNQPQHF.

J is TRBJ1-4 and V is TRBV18; 9 bases map to TRBD1. The CDR3 has 14 residues. The V segment lost 2 bases and the J segment 5 bases; nucleotides outside the gene matches: 0. Germline assignment: CDR1 KGHSH and CDR2 LQKENI. The DNA of the CDR3 is TGTGCCAGCTCACCAGGGACAGGGAATGAAAAACTGTTTTTT. Protein: CASSPGTGNEKLFF.

This chain links TRBV2 with TRBJ2-4; D is unresolved. Trimming shortened V by 3 bases and J by 3 bases, and 3 bases separated the two germline ends. This CDR3 has 12 residues. Germline assignment: CDR1 SNHLY and CDR2 FYNNEI. The CDR3 here is CASSEYKNIQYF. CDR3 DNA sequence: TGTGCCAGCAGTGAGTACAAAAACATTCAGTACTTC.

The rearrangement joins TRBV30 to TRBJ2-5, with D perhaps TRBD2 (5 bases). Judging by the DNA end, TRBJ2-7 fits better; the J call may be wrong. The CDR3 extends over 13 amino acids. In germline, CDR1 is GTSNPN, CDR2 SVGIG (reference sequence). CDR3 bases: TGTGCCTGGAGTGTGGGGAGCTCCTACGAGCAGTACTTC. Translating it yields CAWSVGSSYEQYF.

As for this clone: The junction departs from germline at one end; a sequencing error may be responsible. The chain combines TRBV6-1 with TRBJ1-2; a possible D gene is TRBD1 (5 bases). This CDR3 has 12 amino acids. The V gene's germline CDR1 is MNHNS and CDR2 SASEGT. CDR3 sequence (DNA): TGTGCCAGCAGCGAAGGGGAGTATGGCTACACCTTC. Protein: CASSEGEYGYTF.

V and J are TRBV18 and TRBJ1-5, with D perhaps matching TRBD1 (6 bases). Germline CDR1 reads KGHSH; CDR2 reads LQKENI. With 3 bases removed from V and 3 bases from J, the gap between germline ends came to 12 bases. There are 15 residues in the CDR3. The CDR3 region is CASSPAPGANQPQHF. CDR3 DNA sequence: TGTGCCAGCTCACCCGCCCCAGGGGCCAATCAGCCCCAGCATTTT.

J is TRBJ2-7 and V is TRBV19; 9 positions match TRBD1. V shed 8 bases and J 2 bases; nucleotides not matched to a gene: 10. The CDR3 has 15 residues. The germline gives CDR1 LNHDA, CDR2 SQIVND (reference sequence). The CDR3, as DNA: TGTGCCAGTGGCCCGGGACAGGGCGGCGCCTACGAGCAGTACTTC. This sequence encodes CASGPGQGGAYEQYF.